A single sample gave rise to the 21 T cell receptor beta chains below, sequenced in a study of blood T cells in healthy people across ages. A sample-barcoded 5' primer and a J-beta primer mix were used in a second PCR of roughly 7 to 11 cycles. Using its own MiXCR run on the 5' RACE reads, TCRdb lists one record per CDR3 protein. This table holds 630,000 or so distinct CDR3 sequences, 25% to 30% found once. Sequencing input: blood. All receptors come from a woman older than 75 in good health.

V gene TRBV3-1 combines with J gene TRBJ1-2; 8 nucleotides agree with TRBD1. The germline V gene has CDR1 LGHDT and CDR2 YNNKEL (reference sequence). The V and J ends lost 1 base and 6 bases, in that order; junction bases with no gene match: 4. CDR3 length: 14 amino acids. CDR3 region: CASSQGQGRDGYTF. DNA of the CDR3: TGTGCCAGCAGCCAAGGACAGGGGCGGGATGGCTACACCTTC.

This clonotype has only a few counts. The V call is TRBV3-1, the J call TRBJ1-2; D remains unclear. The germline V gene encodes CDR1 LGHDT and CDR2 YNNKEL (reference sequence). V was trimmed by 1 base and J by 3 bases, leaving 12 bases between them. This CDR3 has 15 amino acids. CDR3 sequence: CASSQARAGDYGYTF. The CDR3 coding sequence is TGTGCCAGCAGCCAAGCAAGAGCGGGAGACTATGGCTACACCTTC.

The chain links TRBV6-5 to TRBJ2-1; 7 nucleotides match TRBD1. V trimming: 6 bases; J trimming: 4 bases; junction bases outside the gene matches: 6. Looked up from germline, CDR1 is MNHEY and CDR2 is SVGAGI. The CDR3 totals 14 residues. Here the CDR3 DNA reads TGTGCCAGCAGGGAACAGGGGCCGTACAATGAGCAGTTCTTC. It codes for CASREQGPYNEQFF.

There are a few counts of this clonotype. The CDR3 nucleotides are TGCAGTGCCACCGGGGGGCGCGACTATGGCTACACCTTC. Translating it yields CSATGGRDYGYTF. The V call is TRBV20-1, the J call TRBJ1-2; a possible D gene is TRBD1 (6 bases). V lost 6 bases, J lost 3 bases, and 14 bases lay in between. The germline CDR1 and CDR2 sequences are DFQATT and SNEGSKA (reference sequence). This CDR3 is built from 13 residues.

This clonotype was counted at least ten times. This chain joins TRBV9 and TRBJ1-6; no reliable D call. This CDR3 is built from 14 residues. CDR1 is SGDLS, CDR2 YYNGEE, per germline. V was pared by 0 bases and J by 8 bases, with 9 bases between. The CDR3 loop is CASSVVGYDSPLHF. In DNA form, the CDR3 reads TGTGCCAGCAGCGTAGTGGGATATGATTCACCCCTCCACTTT.

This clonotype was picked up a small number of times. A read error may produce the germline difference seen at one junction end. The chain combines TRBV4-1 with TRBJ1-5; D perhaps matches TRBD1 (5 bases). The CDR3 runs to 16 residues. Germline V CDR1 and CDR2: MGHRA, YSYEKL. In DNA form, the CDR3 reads TGCGCCGGCAGCCAAGATTACTCTTACGGGGGTCAGCCCCAGCATTTT. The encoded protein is CAGSQDYSYGGQPQHF.

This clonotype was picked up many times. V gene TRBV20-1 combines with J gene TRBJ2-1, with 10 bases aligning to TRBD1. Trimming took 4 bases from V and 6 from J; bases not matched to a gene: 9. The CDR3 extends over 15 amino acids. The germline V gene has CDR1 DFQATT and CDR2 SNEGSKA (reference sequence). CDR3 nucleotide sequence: TGCAGTGCTACCCCTGACAGGGGGCTGGGCAATGAGCAGTTCTTC. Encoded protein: CSATPDRGLGNEQFF.

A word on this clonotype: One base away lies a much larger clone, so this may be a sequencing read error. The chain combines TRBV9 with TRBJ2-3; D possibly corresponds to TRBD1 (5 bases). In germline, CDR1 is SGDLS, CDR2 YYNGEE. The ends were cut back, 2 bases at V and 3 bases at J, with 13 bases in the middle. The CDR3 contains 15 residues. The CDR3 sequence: CASSVWQGWTDTQYF. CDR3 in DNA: TGTGCCAGCAGCGTTTGGCAGGGTTGGACAGATACGCAGTATTTT.

CDR3 protein: CASSLVVTGELFF. CDR3 in DNA: TGTGCCAGCAGTTTAGTGGTCACCGGGGAGCTGTTTTTT. The V call is TRBV27, the J call TRBJ2-2; no reliable D call. Between the trimmed V and J ends, which lost 2 bases and 4 bases, there was a span of 5 bases. The CDR3 has 13 residues. Germline V gene sequence: CDR1 MNHEY, CDR2 SMNVEV (reference sequence).

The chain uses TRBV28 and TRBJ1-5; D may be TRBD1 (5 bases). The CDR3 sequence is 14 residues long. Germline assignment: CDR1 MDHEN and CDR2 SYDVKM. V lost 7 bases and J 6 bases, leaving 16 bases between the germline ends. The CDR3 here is CASTWWGVSQPQHF. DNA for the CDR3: TGTGCCAGCACCTGGTGGGGGGTAAGTCAGCCCCAGCATTTT.

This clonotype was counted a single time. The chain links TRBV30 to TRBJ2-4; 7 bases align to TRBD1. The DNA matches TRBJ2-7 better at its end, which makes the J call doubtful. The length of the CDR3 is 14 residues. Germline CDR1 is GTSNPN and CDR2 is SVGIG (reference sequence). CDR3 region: CAWSKDRLTYEQYF. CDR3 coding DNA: TGTGCCTGGAGTAAGGACAGGCTAACCTACGAGCAGTACTTC.

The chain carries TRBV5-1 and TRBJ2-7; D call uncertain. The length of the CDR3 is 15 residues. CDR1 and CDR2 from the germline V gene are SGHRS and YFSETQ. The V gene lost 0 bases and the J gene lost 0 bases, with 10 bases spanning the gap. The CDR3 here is CASSLGAASSYEQYF. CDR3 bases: TGCGCCAGCAGCTTGGGGGCAGCCAGCTCCTACGAGCAGTACTTC. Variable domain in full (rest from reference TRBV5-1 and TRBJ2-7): KAGVTQTPRYLIKTRGQQVTLSCSPISGHRSVSWYQQTPGQGLQFLFEYFSETQRNKGNFPGRFSGRQFSNSRSEMNVSTLELGDSALYLCASSLGAASSYEQYFGPGTRLTVT.

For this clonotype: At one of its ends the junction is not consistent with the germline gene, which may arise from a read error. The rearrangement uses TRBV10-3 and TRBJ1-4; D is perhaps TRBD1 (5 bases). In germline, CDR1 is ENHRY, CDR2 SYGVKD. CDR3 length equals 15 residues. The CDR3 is CAISDRGTVNEKRFF. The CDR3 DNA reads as TGTGCCATCAGTGATCGGGGGACGGTTAATGAAAAACGGTTTTTT.

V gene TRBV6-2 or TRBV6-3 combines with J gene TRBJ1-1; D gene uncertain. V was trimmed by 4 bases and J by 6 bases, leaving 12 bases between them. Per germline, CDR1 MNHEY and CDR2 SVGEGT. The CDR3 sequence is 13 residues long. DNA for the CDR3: TGTGCCAGCAGTTTAAACACGGCCTCTGAAGCTTTCTTT. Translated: CASSLNTASEAFF.

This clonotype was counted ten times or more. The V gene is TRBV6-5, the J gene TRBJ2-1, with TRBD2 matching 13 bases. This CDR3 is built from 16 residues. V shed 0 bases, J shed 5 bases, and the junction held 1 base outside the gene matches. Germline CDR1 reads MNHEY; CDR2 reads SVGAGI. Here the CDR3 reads CASSYSGLAGNNEQFF. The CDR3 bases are TGTGCCAGCAGTTACTCGGGACTAGCGGGAAACAATGAGCAGTTCTTC.

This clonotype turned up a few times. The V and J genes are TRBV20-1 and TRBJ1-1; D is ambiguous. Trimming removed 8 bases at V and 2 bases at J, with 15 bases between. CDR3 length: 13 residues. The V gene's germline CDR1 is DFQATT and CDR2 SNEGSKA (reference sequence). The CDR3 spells CSLGAVINTEAFF. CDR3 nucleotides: TGCAGTCTAGGCGCCGTTATTAACACTGAAGCTTTCTTT.

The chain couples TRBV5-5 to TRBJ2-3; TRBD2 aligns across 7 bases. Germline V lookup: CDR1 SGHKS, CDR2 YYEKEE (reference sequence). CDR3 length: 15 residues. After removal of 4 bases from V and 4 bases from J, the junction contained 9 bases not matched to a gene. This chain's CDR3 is CASSSTGGRADTQYF. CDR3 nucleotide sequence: TGTGCCAGCAGCAGTACGGGAGGAAGGGCAGATACGCAGTATTTT.

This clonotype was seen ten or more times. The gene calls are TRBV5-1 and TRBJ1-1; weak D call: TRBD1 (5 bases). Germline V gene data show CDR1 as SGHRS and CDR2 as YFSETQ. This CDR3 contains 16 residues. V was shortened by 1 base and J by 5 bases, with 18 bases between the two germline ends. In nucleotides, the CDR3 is TGCGCCAGCAGCTTGAAGGGTCCGGGGGTAGGGACTGAAGCTTTCTTT. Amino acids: CASSLKGPGVGTEAFF. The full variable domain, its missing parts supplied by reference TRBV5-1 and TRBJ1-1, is KAGVTQTPRYLIKTRGQQVTLSCSPISGHRSVSWYQQTPGQGLQFLFEYFSETQRNKGNFPGRFSGRQFSNSRSEMNVSTLELGDSALYLCASSLKGPGVGTEAFFGQGTRLTVV.

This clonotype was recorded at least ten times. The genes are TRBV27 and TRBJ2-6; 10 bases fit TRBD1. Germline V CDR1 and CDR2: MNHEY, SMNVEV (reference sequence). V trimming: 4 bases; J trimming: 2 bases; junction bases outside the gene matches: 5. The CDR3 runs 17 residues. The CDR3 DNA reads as TGTGCCAGCAGTTCGACGGGACAGGGGACTGGGGCCAACGTCCTGACTTTC. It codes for CASSSTGQGTGANVLTF.

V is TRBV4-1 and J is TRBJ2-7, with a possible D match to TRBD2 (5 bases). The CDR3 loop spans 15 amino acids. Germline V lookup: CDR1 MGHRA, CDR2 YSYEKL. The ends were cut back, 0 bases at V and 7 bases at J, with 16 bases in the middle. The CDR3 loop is CASSQDVDRRREQYF. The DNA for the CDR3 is TGCGCCAGCAGCCAAGACGTCGACCGAAGGAGGGAGCAGTACTTC.

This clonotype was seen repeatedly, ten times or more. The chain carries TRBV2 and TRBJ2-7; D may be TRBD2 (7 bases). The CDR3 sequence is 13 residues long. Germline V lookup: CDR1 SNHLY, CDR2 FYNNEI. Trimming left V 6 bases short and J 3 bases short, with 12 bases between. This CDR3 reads CASRSGTNYEQYF. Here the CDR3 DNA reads TGTGCCAGCAGGAGCGGGACAAACTACGAGCAGTACTTC.